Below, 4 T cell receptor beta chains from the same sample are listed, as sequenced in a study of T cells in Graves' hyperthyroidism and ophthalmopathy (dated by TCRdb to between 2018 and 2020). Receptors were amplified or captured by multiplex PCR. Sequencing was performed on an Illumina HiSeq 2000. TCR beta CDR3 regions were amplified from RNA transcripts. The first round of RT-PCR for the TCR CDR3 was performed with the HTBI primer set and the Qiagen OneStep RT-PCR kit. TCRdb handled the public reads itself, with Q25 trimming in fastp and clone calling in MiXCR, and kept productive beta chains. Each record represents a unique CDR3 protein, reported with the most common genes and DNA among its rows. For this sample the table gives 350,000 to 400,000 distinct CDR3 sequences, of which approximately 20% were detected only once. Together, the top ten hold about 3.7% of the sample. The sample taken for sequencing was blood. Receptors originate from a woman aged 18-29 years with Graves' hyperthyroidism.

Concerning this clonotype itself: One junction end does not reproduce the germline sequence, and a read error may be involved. The DNA for the CDR3 is TGTGCCAGCAGTTACGACGGATCGAACACCGGGGAGCTGGGTTTT. It encodes CASSYDGSNTGELGF. This chain links TRBV6-5 with TRBJ2-2; weak D call: TRBD2 (5 bases). Germline V CDR1 and CDR2: MNHEY, SVGAGI. This CDR3 has 15 residues.

The CDR3 loop is CASKGLATGELFF. In nucleotides, the CDR3 is TGTGCCAGCAAGGGACTAGCTACCGGGGAGCTGTTTTTT. The chain joins TRBV6-2 or TRBV6-3 to TRBJ2-2; 9 nucleotides line up with TRBD2. This CDR3 comprises 13 residues. Germline V lookup: CDR1 MNHEY, CDR2 SVGEGT. The junction had 2 bases not matched to a gene; V was cut back by 7 bases and J by 5 bases.

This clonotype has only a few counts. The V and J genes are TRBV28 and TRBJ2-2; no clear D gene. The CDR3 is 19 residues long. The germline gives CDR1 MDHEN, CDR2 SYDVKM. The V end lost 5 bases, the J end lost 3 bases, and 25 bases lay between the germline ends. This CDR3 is CASSLWALRARQDTGELFF. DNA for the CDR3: TGTGCCAGCAGTCTCTGGGCACTTCGGGCGAGACAAGACACCGGGGAGCTGTTTTTT.

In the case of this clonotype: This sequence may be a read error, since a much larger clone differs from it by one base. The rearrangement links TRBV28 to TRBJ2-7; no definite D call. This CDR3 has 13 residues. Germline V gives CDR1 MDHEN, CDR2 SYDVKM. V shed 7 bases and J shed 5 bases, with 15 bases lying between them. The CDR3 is CASTLENSHEQYF. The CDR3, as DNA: TGTGCCAGCACTCTAGAGAATTCCCACGAGCAGTACTTC. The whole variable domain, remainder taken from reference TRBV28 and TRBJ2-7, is DVKVTQSSRYLVKRTGEKVFLECVQDMDHENMFWYRQDPGLGLRLIYFSYDVKMKEKGDIPEGYSVSREKKERFSLILESASTNQTSMYLCASTLENSHEQYFGPGTRLTVT.